These 19 T cell receptor beta chains share one sample of origin, sequenced in a study of blood T cell repertoires in COVID-19. TCRdb's copy holds only in-frame clones and misses some; the assay was immunoSEQ multiplex PCR. The table has about 270,000 clones, 88% seen once. Input material: PBMCs or T cells enriched from blood (not recorded which). The receptors here all came from a woman aged 45-65 years who had recovered from COVID-19.

This clone appeared a few times. The gene calls are TRBV5-4 and TRBJ1-6; D not certain. Trimming cost V 0 bases and J 7 bases, with 8 bases left between them. The CDR3 totals 14 residues. The germline gives CDR1 SGHNT, CDR2 YYREEE (reference sequence). CDR3 nucleotide sequence: TGTGCCAGCAGCTTGGCCGGGGTAAATTCACCCCTCCACTTT. It encodes CASSLAGVNSPLHF.

This sequence joins TRBV4-2 and TRBJ2-7; perhaps TRBD1 as D (6 bases). Germline values: CDR1 LGHNA, CDR2 YNFKEQ. The CDR3 runs 15 residues. V lost 4 bases and J lost 0, with 13 bases in between. The CDR3 region is CASSLGQTPSYEQYF. CDR3 DNA: TGTGCCAGCAGCCTTGGACAGACCCCCTCCTACGAGCAGTACTTC.

The rearrangement joins TRBV28 to TRBJ1-2; possibly TRBD1 for D (5 bases). CDR3 length: 13 amino acids. Germline V gene data show CDR1 as MDHEN and CDR2 as SYDVKM. The V and J ends lost 1 base and 3 bases respectively, with 6 bases between them. The CDR3 sequence: CASSLFRDYGYTF. CDR3 nucleotide sequence: TGTGCCAGCAGTTTATTCAGGGACTATGGCTACACCTTC.

This chain joins TRBV11-2 and TRBJ2-1; perhaps TRBD1 as D (5 bases). Trimming removed 4 bases from V and 13 bases from J, with 11 bases in between. The CDR3 consists of 11 residues. Germline values: CDR1 SGHAT, CDR2 FQNNGV. For the CDR3, the DNA is TGTGCCAGCAGCTCGATTGGGGCCCAGTTCTTC. It codes for CASSSIGAQFF.

The chain has TRBV11-2 and TRBJ2-3; D not certain. This CDR3 region has 14 residues. V was clipped by 5 bases and J by 6 bases, with 15 bases between them. Germline-derived CDR1 and CDR2 are SGHAT and FQNNGV. The CDR3 DNA reads as TGTGCCAGCAGCCCCAGACTTGCCGCGGATACGCAGTATTTT. It encodes CASSPRLAADTQYF.

A word on this clone: The identical CDR3 is also encoded by other nucleotide sequences in the sample. The chain recombines TRBV3-1 (or the pseudogene TRBV3-2) with TRBJ2-1, with TRBD2 matching over 8 bases. The V segment lost 4 bases and the J segment 8 bases; nucleotides outside the gene matches: 7. In germline, CDR1 is LGHDT, CDR2 YNNKEL (reference sequence). The CDR3 has 14 amino acids. The CDR3 DNA reads as TGTGCCAGCAGCCCTCGGACTAGCAGGGATGAGCAGTTCTTC. It codes for CASSPRTSRDEQFF.

The chain couples TRBV19 to TRBJ2-1, with 9 bases matching TRBD2. The CDR3 contains 14 residues. J lost 3 bases, V lost 7 bases, and 4 bases had no gene match. Germline loops: CDR1 LNHDA, CDR2 SQIVND (reference sequence). CDR3 DNA sequence: TGTGCCAGTACCAGCGGGAGGATCTACAATGAGCAGTTCTTC. It specifies CASTSGRIYNEQFF.

The V call is TRBV30, the J call TRBJ1-5, with 8 nucleotides matching TRBD1. V lost 0 bases to trimming and J lost 5 bases; unmatched junction nucleotides: 6. The CDR3 has 15 residues. The germline gives CDR1 GTSNPN, CDR2 SVGIG (reference sequence). CDR3 in DNA: TGTGCCTGGAGTGTACCCGGGACAGGATATCAGCCCCAGCATTTT. Translation: CAWSVPGTGYQPQHF.

This clone was counted once. The rearrangement uses TRBV18 and TRBJ2-1; tentatively, D is TRBD2 (5 bases). This CDR3 spans 16 amino acids. Between the trimmed V and J ends, which lost 3 bases and 5 bases, there was a span of 17 bases. The germline gives CDR1 KGHSH, CDR2 LQKENI. The CDR3 sequence is CASSPRRGNQDNEQFF. For the CDR3, the DNA is TGTGCCAGCTCACCCAGACGAGGGAACCAAGACAATGAGCAGTTCTTC.

This rearrangement joins TRBV6-5 to TRBJ2-1, with 9 bases fitting TRBD1. The length of the CDR3 is 15 residues. V lost 7 bases to trimming and J lost 9 bases; unmatched junction nucleotides: 13. Germline V lookup: CDR1 MNHEY, CDR2 SVGAGI. The CDR3 is CASTGQGGIGGEQFF. CDR3 DNA: TGTGCCAGCACGGGACAGGGTGGGATCGGTGGTGAGCAGTTCTTC.

There are a few counts of this clone. The CDR3 sequence: CASSQASYGNEQFF. In DNA, the CDR3 is TGTGCCAGCAGCCAAGCGTCCTACGGGAATGAGCAGTTCTTC. The V gene is TRBV3-1 (or the pseudogene TRBV3-2), the J gene TRBJ2-1; D unresolved. The CDR3 loop spans 14 amino acids. Germline V gives CDR1 LGHDT, CDR2 YNNKEL (reference sequence). V was pared by 1 base and J by 7 bases, with 11 bases between.

This clone was seen more than once but under ten times. The V call is TRBV5-4, the J call TRBJ2-1, with TRBD2 as a possible D gene (5 bases). In germline, CDR1 is SGHNT, CDR2 YYREEE (reference sequence). This CDR3 region has 15 residues. V was clipped by 4 bases and J by 4 bases, with 15 bases between them. The CDR3 loop reads CASSTKAVSYNEQFF. DNA for the CDR3: TGTGCCAGCAGCACCAAAGCGGTCTCTTACAATGAGCAGTTCTTC. Looking up the rest from reference TRBV5-4 and TRBJ2-1 gives the full variable domain: ETGVTQSPTHLIKTRGQQVTLRCSSQSGHNTVSWYQQALGQGPQFIFQYYREEENGRGNFPPRFSGLQFPNYSSELNVNALELDDSALYLCASSTKAVSYNEQFFGPGTRLTVL.

The chain employs TRBV6-5 and TRBJ2-7, with D perhaps matching TRBD2 (6 bases). Germline CDR1 and CDR2: MNHEY and SVGAGI. The CDR3 runs to 14 residues. V lost 1 base and J lost 0, with 7 bases in between. CDR3: CASSYWGDSYEQYF. CDR3 coding DNA: TGTGCCAGCAGTTACTGGGGGGACTCCTACGAGCAGTACTTC.

The chain's CDR3 is CASSSPGQGTNEQFF. The CDR3 DNA sequence: TGCGCCAGCAGTTCTCCGGGACAGGGTACGAATGAGCAGTTCTTC. The gene calls are TRBV10-1 and TRBJ2-1; 9 bases are shared with TRBD1. The CDR3 is 15 residues long. With V trimmed by 5 bases and J by 7 bases, 9 bases remained unmatched. Germline-derived CDR1 and CDR2 are WNHNN and SYGVQD (reference sequence).

The chain has TRBV4-1 and TRBJ2-2; no definite D call. The CDR3 consists of 14 residues. V was pared by 0 bases and J by 6 bases, with 8 bases between. Germline CDR1 is MGHRA and CDR2 is YSYEKL. The CDR3 nucleotides read TGCGCCAGCAGCCAAGATCCCGGGTCCGGGGAGCTGTTTTTT. Translated: CASSQDPGSGELFF.

This clone was counted a single time. The genes are TRBV7-9 and TRBJ1-2; D is unclear. From germline, CDR1 is SEHNR and CDR2 FQNEAQ (reference sequence). The CDR3 sequence is 16 residues long. Trimming removed 1 base from V and 4 bases from J, with 16 bases in between. The CDR3 sequence: CASSLGVSDSGYGYTF. The DNA of the CDR3 is TGTGCCAGCAGCTTAGGTGTCAGCGACTCGGGCTATGGCTACACCTTC.

The DNA for the CDR3 is TGTGCCAGCAGCTACCGAGCGGGAGGATCCACACCCGGGCAGTATTTT. Its translation: CASSYRAGGSTPGQYF. The V gene is TRBV7-3, the J gene TRBJ2-3; TRBD2 aligns across 9 bases. Germline V gene sequence: CDR1 SGHTA, CDR2 FQGTGA. The CDR3 is 16 residues long. J was trimmed by 11 bases and V by 4 bases; bases with no gene match: 16. The full variable domain, with the rest looked up from reference TRBV7-3 and TRBJ2-3, is GAGVSQTPSNKVTEKGKYVELRCDPISGHTALYWYRQSLGQGPEFLIYFQGTGAADDSGLPNDRFFAVRPEGSVSTLKIQRTERGDSAVYLCASSYRAGGSTPGQYFGPGTRLTVL.

CDR3 DNA sequence: TGTGCCAGCAGCTTCGGACAGTCCGCCAACGAGCAGTACTTC. It yields the protein CASSFGQSANEQYF. The chain couples TRBV7-2 to TRBJ2-7; possible D gene TRBD1, 6 bases. V was pared by 3 bases and J by 5 bases, with 14 bases between. The CDR3 has 14 amino acids. CDR1 and CDR2 from the germline V gene are SGHTA and FQGNSA. The whole variable domain, remainder taken from reference TRBV7-2 and TRBJ2-7, is GAGVSQSPSNKVTEKGKDVELRCDPISGHTALYWYRQSLGQGLEFLIYFQGNSAPDKSGLPSDRFSAERTGGSVSTLTIQRTQQEDSAVYLCASSFGQSANEQYFGPGTRLTVT.

The rearrangement uses TRBV3-1 (or the pseudogene TRBV3-2) and TRBJ2-1; 7 bases align to TRBD1. CDR3 size: 16 residues. CDR1 LGHDT and CDR2 YNNKEL come from the germline V gene (reference sequence). After removal of 0 bases from V and 6 bases from J, the junction contained 8 bases not matched to a gene. The CDR3 reads CASSQEAGGFGNEQFF. In DNA, the CDR3 is TGTGCCAGCAGCCAAGAGGCAGGGGGATTCGGCAATGAGCAGTTCTTC.